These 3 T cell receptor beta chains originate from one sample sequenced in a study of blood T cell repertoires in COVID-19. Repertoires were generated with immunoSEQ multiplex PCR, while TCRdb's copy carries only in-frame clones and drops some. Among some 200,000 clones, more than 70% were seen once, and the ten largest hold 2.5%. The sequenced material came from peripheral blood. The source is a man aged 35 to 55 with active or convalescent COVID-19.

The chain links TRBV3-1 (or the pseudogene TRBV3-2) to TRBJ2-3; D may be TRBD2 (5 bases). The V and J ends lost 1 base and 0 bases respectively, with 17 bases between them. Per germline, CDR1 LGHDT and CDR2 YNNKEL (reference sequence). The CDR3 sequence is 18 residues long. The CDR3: CASSQGSGMGRSTDTQYF. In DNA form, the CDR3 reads TGTGCCAGCAGCCAAGGTTCCGGAATGGGGAGAAGCACAGATACGCAGTATTTT.

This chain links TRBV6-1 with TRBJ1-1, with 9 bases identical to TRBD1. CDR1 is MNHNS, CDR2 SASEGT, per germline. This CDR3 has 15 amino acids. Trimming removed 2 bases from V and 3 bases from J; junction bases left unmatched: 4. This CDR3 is CASSEWGQGDTEAFF. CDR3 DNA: TGTGCCAGCAGTGAATGGGGACAGGGTGACACTGAAGCTTTCTTT.

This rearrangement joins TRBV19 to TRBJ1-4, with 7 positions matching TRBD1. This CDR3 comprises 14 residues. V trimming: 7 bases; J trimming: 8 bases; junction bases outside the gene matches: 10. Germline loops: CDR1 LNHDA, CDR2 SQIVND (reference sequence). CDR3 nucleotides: TGTGCCAGTAATCTCGGCAGGGGGATCGAAAAACTGTTTTTT. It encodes CASNLGRGIEKLFF.